The rows below give T cell receptor beta chains drawn from one sample of a study of technical replicates of blood from a handful of donors. Libraries were prepared by immunoSEQ multiplex PCR; TCRdb keeps only in-frame clonotypes and omits some of them. The sample carries approximately 81,000 clones, more than 90% recorded once. The sequenced sample consisted of T cells isolated from PBMCs. These receptors were obtained from a human donor in good health. The conserved cysteine and the conserved F or W are not part of the CDR3 here. Clone size is stated in some rows and not others, as once, few, many or a class when expanded.

J gene,V gene,clone size,CDR3 protein
TRBJ2-7,TRBV11-2,.,ASSFDRPYEQY
TRBJ2-2,TRBV5-4,.,ASSPRPGLAGVSNTGELF
TRBJ2-1,TRBV11-3,once,ASSLALAGYNEQF
TRBJ2-7,TRBV19,.,ASSIPGQGSSYEQY
TRBJ1-1,TRBV5-1,.,ASSLAGWNTEAF
TRBJ1-2,TRBV11-2,.,ASSLEDRVTYGYT
TRBJ1-1,TRBV6-6,.,ASSRAHTEAF
TRBJ2-3,TRBV11-3,.,ASSLGLAASTDTQY
TRBJ1-1,TRBV9,.,ASSEGGGTEAF
TRBJ1-5,TRBV5-8,.,ASSLDFGTGKNSNQPQH
TRBJ1-5,TRBV27,once,ASSSSWGYQPQH
TRBJ1-5,TRBV4-2,few,ASSQGLNQPQH
TRBJ2-2,TRBV2,.,ASSEGAVGIGELF
TRBJ2-7,TRBV4-2,.,ASSQARAGPSYEQY
TRBJ2-7,TRBV11-3,.,ASSLESSAVAGRYEQY
TRBJ2-5,TRBV9,.,ASSPWSGSYETQY
TRBJ1-2,TRBV20-1,.,SAWGGNGYT
TRBJ2-7,TRBV6-4,.,ASSVSGSAYEQY
TRBJ2-3,TRBV9,.,ASSVSPGNADTQY
TRBJ2-7,TRBV5-1,.,ASSRDPYEQY
TRBJ1-2,TRBV2,once,ASSTVGYGYT
TRBJ2-1,TRBV27,once,ASSLTSGRNEQF
TRBJ2-7,TRBV11-1,.,ASSYDRGLYEQY
TRBJ2-5,TRBV28,once,ASSFGLAGAQETQY
TRBJ2-4,TRBV5-6,once,ASSLLGGLAGDIQY
TRBJ2-7,TRBV28,.,ASSLKRFRDRSYEQY
TRBJ2-7,TRBV5-8,.,ASSVWTGSVYEQY
TRBJ2-7,TRBV28,.,ASSLKDRGAEQY
TRBJ2-1,TRBV7-2,.,ASSFLWREHNNEQF
TRBJ2-3,TRBV5-1,.,ASSLVGAETSTDTQY
TRBJ1-1,TRBV5-4,.,ASSLRSGTEAF
TRBJ1-1,TRBV5-8,.,ASSFRAGNTEAF
TRBJ2-3,TRBV5-1,once,ASSLSGTDTQY
TRBJ2-7,TRBV27,.,ASSSPSSGGSYEQY
TRBJ1-5,TRBV19,.,ASSIDLVRVDQPQH
TRBJ2-5,TRBV7-2,.,ASSLWTALYQETQY
TRBJ1-4,TRBV7-2,.,ASSQTGGAGEKLF
TRBJ1-2,TRBV9,.,ASSVLGGGYT
TRBJ2-1,TRBV10-3,.,AISGTSGYNEQF
TRBJ2-7,TRBV7-3,.,ASSLTPGPLNEQY
TRBJ2-2,TRBV6-6,.,ASTRGLAGGAGELF
TRBJ2-1,TRBV7-3,.,ASSSVANEQF
TRBJ1-2,TRBV6-5,once,ASSRQTGDYT
TRBJ1-5,TRBV23-1,once,ASSQSNLRDSNQPQH
TRBJ2-5,TRBV25-1,once,ASSEERETQY